The sequence of this TCR beta chain was determined in a study of blood T cell repertoires in COVID-19. As for the study in general: Collection of acute and convalescent COVID-19 samples took place in the United States, Italy and Spain. T cells, B-cell-depleted T cells, or PBMCs supplied cDNA or gDNA.

Per the authors' pipeline: Cell counts per sample came from amplifying reference gene primers. The table came from immunoSEQ multiplex PCR; TCRdb's copy has only in-frame clones and leaves some out. V and J calls plus clone size are reproduced from that table; the DNA served to infer D and trimming. The data contain 300,000 to 450,000 clones, 70% to 90% of them singletons. Looked up from germline, CDR1 is ENHRY and CDR2 is SYGVKD. The V gene lost 2 bases and the J gene lost 4 bases, with 14 bases spanning the gap. There are 15 residues in the CDR3. During active infection, Seattle patients enrolled and were then monitored through disease.

What was sequenced was peripheral blood. The rearrangement uses TRBV10-3 and TRBJ2-5; D is perhaps TRBD2 (5 bases). The clonotype was recovered from a woman between 25 and 40 years old with COVID-19, enrolled during active disease. The CDR3 nucleotides read TGTGCCATCAGTGAGCCCACACTTCGGGGAGAGACCCAGTACTTC. It translates to CAISEPTLRGETQYF.